This T cell receptor beta chain was recorded in a study of regulatory T cells in long-lasting Graves disease. Broader study findings: Favored gene segments in persistent disease were TRBV28, TRBJ1-2 and TRBJ2-5.

This clonotype was counted ten times or more. What it binds is not known. This CDR3 comprises 14 residues. V was shortened by 2 bases and J by 7 bases, with 14 bases between the two germline ends. The time point here: persistent/refractory GD, antithyroid drugs over 5 years with positive TRAb. Researchers made the TCR library from RNA that was extracted from PBMCs. Nine milliliters of peripheral blood were taken and placed in EDTA tubes. Arm-PCR of CDR3 regions and iRepertoire HTBI primers were the basis on which TCR beta libraries were built. TCRdb redid the calling of the multiplex PCR reads with MiXCR, one entry per CDR3 protein. The sample contains about 290,000 distinct CDR3 sequences, 20% to 25% of which appear only once.

V is TRBV12-3 or TRBV12-4 and J is TRBJ2-5; D not certain. The clonotype comes from a female donor with Graves disease. The material sequenced was peripheral blood mononuclear cells (PBMCs), taken when the disease was refractory, from a patient treated with antithyroid drugs. CDR3 protein: CASSLQDTTSTQYF. The CDR3 DNA is TGTGCCAGCAGTTTACAGGATACTACATCGACCCAGTACTTC.